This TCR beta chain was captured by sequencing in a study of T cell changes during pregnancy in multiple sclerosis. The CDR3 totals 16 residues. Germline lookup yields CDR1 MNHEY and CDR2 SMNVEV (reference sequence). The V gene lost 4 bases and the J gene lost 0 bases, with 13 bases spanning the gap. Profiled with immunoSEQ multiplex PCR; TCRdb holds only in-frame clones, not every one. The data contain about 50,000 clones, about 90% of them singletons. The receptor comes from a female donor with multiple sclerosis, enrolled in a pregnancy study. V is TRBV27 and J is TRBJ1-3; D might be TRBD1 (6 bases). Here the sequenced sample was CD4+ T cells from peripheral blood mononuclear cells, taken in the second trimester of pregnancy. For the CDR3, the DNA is TGTGCCAGCAGTTCATGGACAGCCGACTCTGGAAACACCATATATTTT. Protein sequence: CASSSWTADSGNTIYF.